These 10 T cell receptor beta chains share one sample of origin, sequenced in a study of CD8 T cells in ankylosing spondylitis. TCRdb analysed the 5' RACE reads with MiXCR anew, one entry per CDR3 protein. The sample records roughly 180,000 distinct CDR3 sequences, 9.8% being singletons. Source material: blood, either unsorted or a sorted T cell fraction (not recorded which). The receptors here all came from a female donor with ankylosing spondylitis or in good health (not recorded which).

CDR3 DNA sequence: TGTGCCTGGGACCCCCTAGCGGGCCCAGAGACCCAGTACTTC. This codes for CAWDPLAGPETQYF. V is TRBV30 and J is TRBJ2-5, with 8 bases fitting TRBD2. The CDR3 has 14 amino acids. V lost 5 bases and J lost 4; bases outside the gene matches: 9. Germline loops: CDR1 GTSNPN, CDR2 SVGIG (reference sequence).

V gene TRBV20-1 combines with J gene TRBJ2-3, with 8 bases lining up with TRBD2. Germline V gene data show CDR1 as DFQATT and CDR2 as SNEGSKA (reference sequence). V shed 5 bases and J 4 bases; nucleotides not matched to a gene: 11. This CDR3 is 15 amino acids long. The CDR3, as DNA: TGCAGTGCTGACGGTACTAGCGGACGAGCAGATACGCAGTATTTT. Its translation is CSADGTSGRADTQYF.

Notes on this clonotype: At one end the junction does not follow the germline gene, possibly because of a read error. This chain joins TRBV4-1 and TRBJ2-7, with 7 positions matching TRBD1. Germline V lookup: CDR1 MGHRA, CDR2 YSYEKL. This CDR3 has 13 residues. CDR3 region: CASGQGVLYEQYF. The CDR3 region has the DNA TGTGCCAGCGGCCAGGGGGTCCTCTACGAGCAGTACTTC.

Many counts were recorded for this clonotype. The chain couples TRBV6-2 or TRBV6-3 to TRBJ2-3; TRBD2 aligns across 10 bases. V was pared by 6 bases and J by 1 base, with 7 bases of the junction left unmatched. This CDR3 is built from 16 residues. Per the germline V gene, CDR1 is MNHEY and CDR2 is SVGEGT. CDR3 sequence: CASSQTSGKGTDTQYF. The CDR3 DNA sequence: TGTGCCAGCAGCCAAACTAGCGGGAAGGGCACAGATACGCAGTATTTT.

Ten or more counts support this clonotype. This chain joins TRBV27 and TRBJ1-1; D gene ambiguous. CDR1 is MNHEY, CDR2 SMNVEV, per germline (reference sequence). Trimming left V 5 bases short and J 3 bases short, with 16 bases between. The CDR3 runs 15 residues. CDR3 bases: TGTGCCAGCAGTCAAATAGCCCTGGGGTACACTGAAGCTTTCTTT. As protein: CASSQIALGYTEAFF.

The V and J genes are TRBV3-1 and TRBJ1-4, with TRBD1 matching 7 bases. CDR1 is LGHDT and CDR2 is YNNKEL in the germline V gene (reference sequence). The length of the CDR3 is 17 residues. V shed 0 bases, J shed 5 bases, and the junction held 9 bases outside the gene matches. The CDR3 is CASSQDARQGWNEKLFF. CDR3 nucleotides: TGTGCCAGCAGCCAAGACGCTCGACAGGGTTGGAATGAAAAACTGTTTTTT.

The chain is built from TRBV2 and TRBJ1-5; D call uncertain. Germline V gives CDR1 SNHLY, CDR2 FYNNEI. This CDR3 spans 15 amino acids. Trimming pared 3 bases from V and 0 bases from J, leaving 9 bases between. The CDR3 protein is CASSETWDSNQPQHF. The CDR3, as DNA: TGTGCCAGCAGTGAGACGTGGGATAGCAATCAGCCCCAGCATTTT.

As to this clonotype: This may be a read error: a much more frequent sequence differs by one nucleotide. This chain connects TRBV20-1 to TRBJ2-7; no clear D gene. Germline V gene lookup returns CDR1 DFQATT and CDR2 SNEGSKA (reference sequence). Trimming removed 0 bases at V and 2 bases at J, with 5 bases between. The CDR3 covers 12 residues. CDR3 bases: TGCAGTGCTAGAGAAGTAACCTACGAGCAGTACTTC. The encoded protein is CSAREVTYEQYF.

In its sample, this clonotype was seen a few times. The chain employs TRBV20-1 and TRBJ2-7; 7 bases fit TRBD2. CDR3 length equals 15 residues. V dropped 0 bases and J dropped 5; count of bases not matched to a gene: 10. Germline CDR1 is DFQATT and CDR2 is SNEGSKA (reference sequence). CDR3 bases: TGCAGTGCTAGAGATCTCTGGGAGGGGAGTGACGAGCAGTACTTC. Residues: CSARDLWEGSDEQYF.

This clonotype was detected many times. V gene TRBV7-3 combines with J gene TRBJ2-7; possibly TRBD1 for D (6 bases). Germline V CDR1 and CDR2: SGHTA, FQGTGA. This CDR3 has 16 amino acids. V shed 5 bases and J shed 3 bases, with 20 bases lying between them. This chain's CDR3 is CASSPSPTGVIYEQYF. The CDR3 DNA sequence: TGTGCCAGCAGCCCCTCCCCGACAGGAGTTATCTACGAGCAGTACTTC. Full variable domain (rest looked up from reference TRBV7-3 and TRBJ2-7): GAGVSQTPSNKVTEKGKYVELRCDPISGHTALYWYRQSLGQGPEFLIYFQGTGAADDSGLPNDRFFAVRPEGSVSTLKIQRTERGDSAVYLCASSPSPTGVIYEQYFGPGTRLTVT.